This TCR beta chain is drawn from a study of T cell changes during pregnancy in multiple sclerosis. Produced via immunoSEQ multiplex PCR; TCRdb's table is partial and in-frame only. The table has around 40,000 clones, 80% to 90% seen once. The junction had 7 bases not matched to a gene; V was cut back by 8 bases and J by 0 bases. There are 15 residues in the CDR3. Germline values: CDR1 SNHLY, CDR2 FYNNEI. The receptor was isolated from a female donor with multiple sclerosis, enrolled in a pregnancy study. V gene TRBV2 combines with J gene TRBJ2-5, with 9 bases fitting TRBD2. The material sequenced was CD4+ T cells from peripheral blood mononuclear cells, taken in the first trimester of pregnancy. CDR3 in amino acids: CASHSSGEYQETQYF. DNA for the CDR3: TGTGCCAGCCACTCTAGCGGGGAGTACCAAGAGACCCAGTACTTC. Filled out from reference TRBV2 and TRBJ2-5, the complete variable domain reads EPEVTQTPSHQVTQMGQEVILRCVPISNHLYFYWYRQILGQKVEFLVSFYNNEISEKSEIFDDQFSVERPDGSNFTLKIRSTKLEDSAMYFCASHSSGEYQETQYFGPGTRLLVL.